The rows below give T cell receptor beta chains drawn from one sample of a study of blood T cell repertoires in COVID-19. The assay was immunoSEQ multiplex PCR, and TCRdb's table has in-frame clones only and misses some. The sample lists 100,000 to 150,000 clones, roughly 84% occurring once. The material sequenced was peripheral blood. These receptors were taken from a woman older than 75 with acute or convalescent COVID-19. CDR3s include the opening cysteine and the closing phenylalanine or tryptophan.

V gene	J gene	CDR3 protein
TRBV6-2/TRBV6-3	TRBJ2-7	CASSYGGQYEQYF
TRBV12-3/TRBV12-4	TRBJ1-2	CASSLGQLGYTF
TRBV7-2	TRBJ1-2	CASSLGGQGRERGYTF
TRBV29-1	TRBJ1-1	CSVTPGHTEAFF
TRBV7-9	TRBJ2-7	CASSPGVGQATSYEQYF
TRBV2	TRBJ2-7	CASRGDSPPYEQYF
TRBV30	TRBJ1-5	CAWSVSTVLQPQHF
TRBV6-5	TRBJ2-7	CASSYSDRDYEQYF
TRBV10-3	TRBJ1-2	CAISESEQGIKVYTF
TRBV2	TRBJ2-2	CASRRQGQTGELFF
TRBV18	TRBJ2-5	CASSSTGTGRQGTQYF
TRBV4-1	TRBJ2-7	CASSQGRQGPYEQYF
TRBV20-1	TRBJ2-7	CSASITGRSYEQYF
TRBV4-1	TRBJ2-3	CASSSRLAGGPADTQYF
TRBV4-3	TRBJ1-6	CASRRTELINSPLHF
TRBV27	TRBJ2-5	CASSSNRGGPQETQYF
TRBV4-1	TRBJ1-3	CASSQGSSGNTIYF
TRBV7-9	TRBJ1-3	CASSPTGGANTIYF
TRBV11-2	TRBJ1-6	CASSLLLMGQGNSPLHF
TRBV7-6	TRBJ1-3	CASSLLQGASGNTIYF
TRBV5-1	TRBJ1-4	CASSFSTGGDEKLFF
TRBV18	TRBJ1-1	CASSPKTPGQTNTEAFF